This note documents a single TCR beta chain sequence. Its matching antigen is unknown. Per the germline V gene, CDR1 is SGHKS and CDR2 is YYEKEE (reference sequence). V was pared by 1 base and J by 0 bases, with 16 bases between. This CDR3 has 17 amino acids. Arm-PCR of CDR3 regions and iRepertoire HTBI primers were the basis on which TCR beta libraries were built. TCRdb ran MiXCR on the multiplex PCR reads and lists one entry per CDR3 protein. Of just over 600,000 distinct CDR3 sequences in the sample, 15% to 20% were seen once. The data derive from a study of regulatory T cells in long-lasting Graves disease. Study-level background: Antithyroid drug exposure in newly diagnosed Graves' patients had lasted under 3 months. Study-level results: Favored usage of TRBV28, TRBJ1-2 and TRBJ2-5 was recorded in persistent disease.

Documented time point: newly diagnosed GD, antithyroid drugs for less than 3 months. Generation of the TCR library employed RNA extracted from PBMCs. These data were also filed under a second study, of T cells in Graves' hyperthyroidism and ophthalmopathy. That work states: TCR CDR3 regions were first amplified by RT-PCR with HTBI primers. Researchers found most expanded thyroid clonotypes above 0.001 in blood as well.

This clonotype was sampled from a woman aged 25 to 45 with Graves disease. The material sequenced was peripheral blood mononuclear cells (PBMCs), taken at new diagnosis, from a patient treated with antithyroid drugs. The chain is built from TRBV5-5 and TRBJ2-5; tentatively, D is TRBD1 or TRBD2 (5 bases each). The CDR3 loop reads CASSLTRGRFYQETQYF. The CDR3, as DNA: TGTGCCAGCAGCTTGACTAGGGGTAGATTTTACCAAGAGACCCAGTACTTC.